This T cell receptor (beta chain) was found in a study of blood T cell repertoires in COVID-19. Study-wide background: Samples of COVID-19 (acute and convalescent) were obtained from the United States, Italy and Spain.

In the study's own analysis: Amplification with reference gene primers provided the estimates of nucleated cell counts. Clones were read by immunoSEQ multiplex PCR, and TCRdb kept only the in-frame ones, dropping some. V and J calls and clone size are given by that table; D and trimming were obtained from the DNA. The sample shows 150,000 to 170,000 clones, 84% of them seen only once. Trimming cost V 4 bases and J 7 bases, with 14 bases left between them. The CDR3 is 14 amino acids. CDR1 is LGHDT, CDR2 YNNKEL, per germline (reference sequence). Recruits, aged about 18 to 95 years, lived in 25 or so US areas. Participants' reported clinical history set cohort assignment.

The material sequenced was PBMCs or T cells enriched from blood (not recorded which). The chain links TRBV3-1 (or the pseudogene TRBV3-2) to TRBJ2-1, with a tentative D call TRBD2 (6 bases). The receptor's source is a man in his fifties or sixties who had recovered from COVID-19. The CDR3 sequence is CASSRAGLDNEQFF. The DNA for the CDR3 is TGTGCCAGCAGCCGAGCGGGCCTCGATAATGAGCAGTTCTTC.